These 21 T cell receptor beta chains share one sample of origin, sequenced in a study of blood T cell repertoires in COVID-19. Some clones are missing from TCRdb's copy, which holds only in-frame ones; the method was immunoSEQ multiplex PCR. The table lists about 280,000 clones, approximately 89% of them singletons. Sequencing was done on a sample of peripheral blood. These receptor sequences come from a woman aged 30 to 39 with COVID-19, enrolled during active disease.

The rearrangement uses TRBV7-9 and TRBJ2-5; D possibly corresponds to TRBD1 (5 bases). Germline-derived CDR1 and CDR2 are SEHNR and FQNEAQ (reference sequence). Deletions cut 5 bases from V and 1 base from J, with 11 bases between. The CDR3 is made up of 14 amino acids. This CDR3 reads CASSPPDSQETQYF. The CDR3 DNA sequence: TGTGCCAGCAGCCCTCCTGACAGCCAAGAGACCCAGTACTTC.

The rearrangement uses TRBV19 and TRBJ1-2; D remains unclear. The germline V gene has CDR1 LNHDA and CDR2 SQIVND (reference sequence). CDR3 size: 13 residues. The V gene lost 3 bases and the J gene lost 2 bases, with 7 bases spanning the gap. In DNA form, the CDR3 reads TGTGCCAGTAGTATCTCCCTAAACTATGGCTACACCTTC. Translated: CASSISLNYGYTF. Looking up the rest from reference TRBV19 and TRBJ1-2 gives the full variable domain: DGGITQSPKYLFRKEGQNVTLSCEQNLNHDAMYWYRQDPGQGLRLIYYSQIVNDFQKGDIAEGYSVSREKKESFPLTVTSAQKNPTAFYLCASSISLNYGYTFGSGTRLTVV.

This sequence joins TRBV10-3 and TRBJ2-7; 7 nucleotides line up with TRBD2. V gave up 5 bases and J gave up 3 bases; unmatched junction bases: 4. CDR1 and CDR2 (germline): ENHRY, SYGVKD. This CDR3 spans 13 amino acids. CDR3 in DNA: TGTGCCATCAGTTCGGGACTACACTACGAGCAGTACTTC. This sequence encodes CAISSGLHYEQYF.

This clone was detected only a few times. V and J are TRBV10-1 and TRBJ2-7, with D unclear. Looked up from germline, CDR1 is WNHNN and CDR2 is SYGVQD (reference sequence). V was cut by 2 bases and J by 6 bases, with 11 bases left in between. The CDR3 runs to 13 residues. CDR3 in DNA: TGCGCCAGCAGTGAGAGCGTCCTGGGCGAGCAGTACTTC. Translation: CASSESVLGEQYF.

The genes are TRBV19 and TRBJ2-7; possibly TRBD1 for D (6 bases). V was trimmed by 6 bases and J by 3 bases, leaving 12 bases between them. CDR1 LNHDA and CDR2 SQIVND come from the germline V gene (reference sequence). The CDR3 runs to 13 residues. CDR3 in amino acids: CASSPGTSYEQYF. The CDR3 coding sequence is TGTGCCAGTAGCCCCGGGACAAGCTACGAGCAGTACTTC. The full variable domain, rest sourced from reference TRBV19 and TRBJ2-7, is DGGITQSPKYLFRKEGQNVTLSCEQNLNHDAMYWYRQDPGQGLRLIYYSQIVNDFQKGDIAEGYSVSREKKESFPLTVTSAQKNPTAFYLCASSPGTSYEQYFGPGTRLTVT.

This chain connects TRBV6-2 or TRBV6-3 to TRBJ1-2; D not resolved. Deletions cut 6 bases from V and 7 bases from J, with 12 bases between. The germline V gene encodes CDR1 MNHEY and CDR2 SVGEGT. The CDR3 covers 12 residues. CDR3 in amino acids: CASSPRGSGYTF. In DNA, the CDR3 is TGTGCCAGCAGCCCCCGGGGAAGTGGCTACACCTTC.

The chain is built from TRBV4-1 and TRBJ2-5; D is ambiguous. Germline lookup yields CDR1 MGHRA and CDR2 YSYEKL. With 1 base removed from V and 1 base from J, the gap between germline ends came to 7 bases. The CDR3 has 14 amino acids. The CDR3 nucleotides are TGCGCCAGCAGCCAAGGTCAGTCCCAAGAGACCCAGTACTTC. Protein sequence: CASSQGQSQETQYF.

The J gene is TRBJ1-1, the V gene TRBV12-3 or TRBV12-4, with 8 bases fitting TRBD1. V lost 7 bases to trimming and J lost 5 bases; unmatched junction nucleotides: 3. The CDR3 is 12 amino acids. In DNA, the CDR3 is TGTGCCAGCAACCGACAGGGGACTGAAGCTTTCTTT. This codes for CASNRQGTEAFF.

CDR3 sequence: CASSLASGSTDTQYF. As DNA, the CDR3 is TGTGCCAGCAGCTTAGCCAGCGGGAGCACAGATACGCAGTATTTT. The J gene is TRBJ2-3, the V gene TRBV7-8, with D possibly matching TRBD2 (6 bases). This CDR3 has 15 amino acids. Germline CDR1 and CDR2: SGHVS and FQNEAQ. Trimming took off 0 bases at V and 0 bases at J, with 7 bases between the two ends.

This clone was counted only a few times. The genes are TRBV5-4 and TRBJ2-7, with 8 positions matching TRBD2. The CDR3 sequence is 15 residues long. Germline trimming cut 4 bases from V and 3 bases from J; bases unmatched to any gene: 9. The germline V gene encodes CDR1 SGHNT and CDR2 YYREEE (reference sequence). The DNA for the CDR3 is TGTGCCAGCAGCCTGCCCTCCGGGACTAGCTACGAGCAGTACTTC. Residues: CASSLPSGTSYEQYF.

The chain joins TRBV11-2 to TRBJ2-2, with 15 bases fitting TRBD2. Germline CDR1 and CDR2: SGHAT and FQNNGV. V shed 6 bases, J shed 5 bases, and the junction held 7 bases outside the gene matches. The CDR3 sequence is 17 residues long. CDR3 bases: TGTGCCAGCAGTAGGGGACTAGCGGGGGGTCGTACCGGGGAGCTGTTTTTT. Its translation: CASSRGLAGGRTGELFF.

The CDR3 loop reads CASSQPGTRNEQFF. The DNA of the CDR3 is TGTGCCAGCAGCCAACCCGGGACTCGCAATGAGCAGTTCTTC. The V and J genes are TRBV4-2 and TRBJ2-1; D is perhaps TRBD2 (6 bases). Looked up from germline, CDR1 is LGHNA and CDR2 is YNFKEQ. The CDR3 totals 14 residues. Trimming pared 2 bases from V and 6 bases from J, leaving 11 bases between.

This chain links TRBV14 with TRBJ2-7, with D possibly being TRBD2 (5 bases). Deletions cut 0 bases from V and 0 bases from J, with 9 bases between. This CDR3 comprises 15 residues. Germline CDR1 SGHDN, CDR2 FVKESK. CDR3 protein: CASSQDRGSSYEQYF. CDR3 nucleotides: TGTGCCAGCAGCCAAGATAGAGGGAGCTCCTACGAGCAGTACTTC. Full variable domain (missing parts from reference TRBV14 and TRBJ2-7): EAGVTQFPSHSVIEKGQTVTLRCDPISGHDNLYWYRRVMGKEIKFLLHFVKESKQDESGMPNNRFLAERTGGTYSTLKVQPAELEDSGVYFCASSQDRGSSYEQYFGPGTRLTVT.

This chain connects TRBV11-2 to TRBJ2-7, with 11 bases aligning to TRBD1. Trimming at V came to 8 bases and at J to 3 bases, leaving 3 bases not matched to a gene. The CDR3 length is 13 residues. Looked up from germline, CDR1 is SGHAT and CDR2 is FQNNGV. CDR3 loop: CASRDRGYYEQYF. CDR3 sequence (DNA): TGTGCCAGCCGGGACAGGGGGTACTACGAGCAGTACTTC.

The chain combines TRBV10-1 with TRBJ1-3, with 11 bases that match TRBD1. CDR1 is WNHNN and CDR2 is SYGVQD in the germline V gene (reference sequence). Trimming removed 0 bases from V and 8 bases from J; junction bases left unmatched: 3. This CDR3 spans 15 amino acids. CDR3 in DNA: TGCGCCAGCAGTGAGTCCGGACAGGGGGCTGACACCATATATTTT. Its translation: CASSESGQGADTIYF.

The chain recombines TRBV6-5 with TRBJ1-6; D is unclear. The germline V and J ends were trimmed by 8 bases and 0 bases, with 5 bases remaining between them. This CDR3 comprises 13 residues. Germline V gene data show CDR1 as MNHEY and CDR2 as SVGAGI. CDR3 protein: CASVRSYNSPLHF. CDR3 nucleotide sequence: TGTGCCAGCGTCCGCTCCTATAATTCACCCCTCCACTTT.

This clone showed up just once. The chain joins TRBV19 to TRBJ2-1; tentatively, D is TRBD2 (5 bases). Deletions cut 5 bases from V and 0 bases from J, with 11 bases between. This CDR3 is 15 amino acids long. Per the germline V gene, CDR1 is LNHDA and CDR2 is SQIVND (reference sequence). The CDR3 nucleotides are TGTGCCAGTAGTCCGGACTGGAGCTCCTACAATGAGCAGTTCTTC. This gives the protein CASSPDWSSYNEQFF.

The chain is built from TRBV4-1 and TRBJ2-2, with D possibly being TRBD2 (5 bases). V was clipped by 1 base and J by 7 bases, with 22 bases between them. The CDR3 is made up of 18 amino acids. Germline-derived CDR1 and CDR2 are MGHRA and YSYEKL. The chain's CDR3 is CASSQAPRGLSQGGELFF. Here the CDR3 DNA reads TGCGCCAGCAGCCAAGCCCCACGAGGACTTTCCCAAGGCGGGGAGCTGTTTTTT.

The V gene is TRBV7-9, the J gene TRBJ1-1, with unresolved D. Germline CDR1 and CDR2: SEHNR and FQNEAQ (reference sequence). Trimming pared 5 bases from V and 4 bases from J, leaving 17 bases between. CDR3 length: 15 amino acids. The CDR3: CASSPSGRKGTEAFF. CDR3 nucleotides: TGTGCCAGCAGCCCTTCCGGGAGAAAGGGCACTGAAGCTTTCTTT. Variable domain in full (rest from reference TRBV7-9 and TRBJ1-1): DTGVSQNPRHKITKRGQNVTFRCDPISEHNRLYWYRQTLGQGPEFLTYFQNEAQLEKSRLLSDRFSAERPKGSFSTLEIQRTEQGDSAMYLCASSPSGRKGTEAFFGQGTRLTVV.

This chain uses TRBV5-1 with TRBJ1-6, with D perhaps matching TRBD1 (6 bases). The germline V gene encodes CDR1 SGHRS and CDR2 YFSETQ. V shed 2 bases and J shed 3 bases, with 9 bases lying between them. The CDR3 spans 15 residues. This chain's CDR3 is CASSLDRNYNSPLHF. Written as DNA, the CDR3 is TGCGCCAGCAGCTTAGACAGGAACTATAATTCACCCCTCCACTTT. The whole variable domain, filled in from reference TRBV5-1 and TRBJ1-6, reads KAGVTQTPRYLIKTRGQQVTLSCSPISGHRSVSWYQQTPGQGLQFLFEYFSETQRNKGNFPGRFSGRQFSNSRSEMNVSTLELGDSALYLCASSLDRNYNSPLHFGNGTRLTVT.

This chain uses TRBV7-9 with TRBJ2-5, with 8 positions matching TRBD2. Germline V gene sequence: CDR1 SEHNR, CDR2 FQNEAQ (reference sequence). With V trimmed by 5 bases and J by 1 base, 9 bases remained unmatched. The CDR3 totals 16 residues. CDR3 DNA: TGTGCCAGCAGCCCCGGGCGGGGGGCTATCCAAGAGACCCAGTACTTC. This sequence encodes CASSPGRGAIQETQYF.